Below, 8 T cell receptor beta chains from the same sample are listed, as sequenced in a study of T cell repertoires in cytomegalovirus infection. A single record per CDR3 protein comes from TCRdb applying MiXCR to the reads. The data hold more than 200,000 distinct CDR3 sequences, with 9.1% observed a single time. The sample comprised PBMCs. Receptors were obtained from a human donor in good health (CMV status not recorded). Some clones in this sample may be carry-over from other donors' samples.

This clonotype has ten or more counts. The chain has TRBV7-2 and TRBJ2-7, with D unresolved. CDR3 length: 15 amino acids. Germline V gene lookup returns CDR1 SGHTA and CDR2 FQGNSA. V was cut by 1 base and J by 3 bases, with 13 bases left in between. This CDR3 reads CASSLDWVPFYEQYF. In DNA form, the CDR3 reads TGTGCCAGCAGCTTAGATTGGGTCCCTTTCTACGAGCAGTACTTC.

This clonotype was found a few times. V gene TRBV30 combines with J gene TRBJ1-1; no firm D call. Germline V CDR1 and CDR2: GTSNPN, SVGIG (reference sequence). Trimming took 0 bases from V and 1 from J, leaving 6 bases between them. CDR3 size: 13 residues. The CDR3 spells CAWSVETNTEAFF. CDR3 coding DNA: TGTGCCTGGAGTGTCGAGACGAACACTGAAGCTTTCTTT.

This clonotype was counted ten times or more. This chain links TRBV19 with TRBJ2-4, with 7 bases identical to TRBD2. The CDR3 has 17 residues. Losses at the gene ends were 8 bases for V and 4 bases for J; bases not matched to a gene: 17. Germline CDR1 LNHDA, CDR2 SQIVND (reference sequence). The CDR3 loop reads CASAKGPDPSGKNIQYF. The CDR3, as DNA: TGTGCCAGTGCAAAAGGACCGGACCCTAGCGGTAAAAACATTCAGTACTTC.

This clonotype came up a few times. V usage is TRBV27 and J usage is TRBJ1-6; the D gene is possibly TRBD1 (5 bases). The CDR3 length is 15 residues. The germline V and J ends were trimmed by 2 bases and 5 bases, with 10 bases remaining between them. Germline V lookup: CDR1 MNHEY, CDR2 SMNVEV (reference sequence). The CDR3 reads CASSLGAPDNSPLHF. For the CDR3, the DNA is TGTGCCAGCAGTTTAGGGGCACCGGATAATTCACCCCTCCACTTT.

This clonotype was seen ten or more times. The genes are TRBV7-8 and TRBJ2-1; tentatively, D is TRBD2 (6 bases). The germline V gene has CDR1 SGHVS and CDR2 FQNEAQ. The CDR3 loop spans 15 amino acids. Trimming cost V 5 bases and J 9 bases, with 20 bases left between them. CDR3 in DNA: TGTGCCAGCAGCGACCCGCCGAAGCGGGTTGGTGAGCAGTTCTTC. Protein sequence: CASSDPPKRVGEQFF.

The chain joins TRBV7-2 to TRBJ2-3; possibly TRBD1 for D (5 bases). With 6 bases removed from V and 2 bases from J, the gap between germline ends came to 15 bases. The CDR3 has 15 amino acids. Looked up from germline, CDR1 is SGHTA and CDR2 is FQGNSA. CDR3 sequence: CASSLSPGPTDTQYF. As DNA, the CDR3 is TGTGCCAGCAGTCTCAGCCCAGGGCCCACAGATACGCAGTATTTT.

This clonotype was detected ten times or more. The chain couples TRBV6-2 or TRBV6-3 to TRBJ1-1; D is ambiguous. Germline CDR1 reads MNHEY; CDR2 reads SVGEGT. V was shortened by 6 bases and J by 0 bases, with 8 bases between the two germline ends. The CDR3 loop spans 13 amino acids. CDR3 in amino acids: CASSRSMNTEAFF. CDR3 nucleotides: TGTGCCAGCAGCCGCTCCATGAACACTGAAGCTTTCTTT.

This clonotype was seen a few times. V and J are TRBV18 and TRBJ1-1, with D unclear. Trimming removed 2 bases at V and 4 bases at J, with 14 bases between. Per the germline V gene, CDR1 is KGHSH and CDR2 is LQKENI. This CDR3 spans 15 amino acids. The CDR3 DNA reads TGTGCCAGCTCACCATTTAAAGGTGGTACCACTGAAGCTTTCTTT. Protein: CASSPFKGGTTEAFF.